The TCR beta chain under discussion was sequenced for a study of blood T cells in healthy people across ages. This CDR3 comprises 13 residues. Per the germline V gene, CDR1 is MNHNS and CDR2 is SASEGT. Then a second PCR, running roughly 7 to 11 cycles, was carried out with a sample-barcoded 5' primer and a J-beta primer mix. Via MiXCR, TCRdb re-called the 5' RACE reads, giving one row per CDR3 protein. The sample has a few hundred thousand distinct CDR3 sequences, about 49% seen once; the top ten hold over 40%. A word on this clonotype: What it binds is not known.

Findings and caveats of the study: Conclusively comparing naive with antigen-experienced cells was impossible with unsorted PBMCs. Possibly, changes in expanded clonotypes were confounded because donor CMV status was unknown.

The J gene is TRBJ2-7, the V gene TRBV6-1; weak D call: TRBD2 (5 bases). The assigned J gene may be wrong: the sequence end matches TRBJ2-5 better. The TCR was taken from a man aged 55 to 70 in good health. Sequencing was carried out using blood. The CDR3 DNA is TGTGCCAGCAGTGAATTCGGGGTGGAGACCCAGTACTTC. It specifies CASSEFGVETQYF.